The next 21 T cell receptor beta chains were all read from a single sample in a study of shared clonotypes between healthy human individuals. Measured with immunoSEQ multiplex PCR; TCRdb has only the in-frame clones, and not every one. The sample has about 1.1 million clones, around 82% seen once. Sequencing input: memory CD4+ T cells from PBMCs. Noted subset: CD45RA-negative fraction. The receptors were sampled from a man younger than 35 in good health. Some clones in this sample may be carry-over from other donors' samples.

The CDR3 protein is CASSPGTGPSNQPQHF. The CDR3 DNA reads as TGTGCCAGCTCACCCGGGACAGGGCCGAGCAATCAGCCCCAGCATTTT. The chain recombines TRBV18 with TRBJ1-5; 9 nucleotides agree with TRBD1. Germline-derived CDR1 and CDR2 are KGHSH and LQKENI. This CDR3 is built from 16 residues. V dropped 3 bases and J dropped 1; count of bases not matched to a gene: 4.

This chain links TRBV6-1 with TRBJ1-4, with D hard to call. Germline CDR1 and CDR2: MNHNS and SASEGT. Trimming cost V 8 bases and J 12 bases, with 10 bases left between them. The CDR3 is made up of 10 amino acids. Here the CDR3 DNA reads TGTGCCAGCGGGATCCGGGAACTGTTTTTT. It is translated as CASGIRELFF.

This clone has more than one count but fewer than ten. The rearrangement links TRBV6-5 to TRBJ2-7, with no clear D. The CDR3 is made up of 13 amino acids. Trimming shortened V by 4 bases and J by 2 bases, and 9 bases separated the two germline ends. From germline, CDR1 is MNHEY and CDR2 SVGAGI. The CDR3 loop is CASSFGPAYEQYF. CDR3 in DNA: TGTGCCAGCAGTTTTGGGCCAGCCTACGAGCAGTACTTC.

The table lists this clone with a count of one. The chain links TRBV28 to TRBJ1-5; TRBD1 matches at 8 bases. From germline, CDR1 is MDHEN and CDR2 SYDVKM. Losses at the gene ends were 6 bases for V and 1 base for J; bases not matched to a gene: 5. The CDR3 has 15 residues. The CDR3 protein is CASRPTGASNQPQHF. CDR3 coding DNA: TGTGCCAGCAGGCCGACAGGGGCAAGCAATCAGCCCCAGCATTTT.

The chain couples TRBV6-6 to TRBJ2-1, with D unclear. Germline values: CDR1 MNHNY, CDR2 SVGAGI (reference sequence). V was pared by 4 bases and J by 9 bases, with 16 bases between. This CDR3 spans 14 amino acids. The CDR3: CASSSTITPGEQFF. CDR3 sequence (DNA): TGTGCCAGCAGTTCTACTATCACCCCCGGTGAGCAGTTCTTC.

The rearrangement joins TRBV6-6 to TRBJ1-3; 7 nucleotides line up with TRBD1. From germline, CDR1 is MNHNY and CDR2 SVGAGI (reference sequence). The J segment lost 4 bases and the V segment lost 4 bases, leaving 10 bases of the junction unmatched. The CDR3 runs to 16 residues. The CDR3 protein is CASSSRTGPPGNTIYF. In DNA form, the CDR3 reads TGTGCCAGCAGTTCAAGGACAGGTCCTCCGGGAAACACCATATATTTT.

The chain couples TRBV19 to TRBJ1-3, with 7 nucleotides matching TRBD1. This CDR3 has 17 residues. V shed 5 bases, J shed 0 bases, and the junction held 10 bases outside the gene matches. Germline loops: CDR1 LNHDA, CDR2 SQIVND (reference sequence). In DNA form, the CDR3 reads TGTGCCAGTAGTCCCCTGACAGGGATAAGCTCTGGAAACACCATATATTTT. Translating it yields CASSPLTGISSGNTIYF. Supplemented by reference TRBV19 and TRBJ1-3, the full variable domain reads DGGITQSPKYLFRKEGQNVTLSCEQNLNHDAMYWYRQDPGQGLRLIYYSQIVNDFQKGDIAEGYSVSREKKESFPLTVTSAQKNPTAFYLCASSPLTGISSGNTIYFGEGSWLTVV.

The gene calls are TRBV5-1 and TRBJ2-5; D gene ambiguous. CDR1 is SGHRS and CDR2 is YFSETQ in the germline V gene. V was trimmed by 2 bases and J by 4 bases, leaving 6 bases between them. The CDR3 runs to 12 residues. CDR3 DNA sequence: TGCGCCAGCAGCTTCTGGAGAGAGACCCAGTACTTC. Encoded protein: CASSFWRETQYF.

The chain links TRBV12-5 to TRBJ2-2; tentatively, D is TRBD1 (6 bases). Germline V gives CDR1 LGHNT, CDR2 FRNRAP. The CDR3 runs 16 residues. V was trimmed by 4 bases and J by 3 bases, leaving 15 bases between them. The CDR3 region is CASGWTGQSYTGELFF. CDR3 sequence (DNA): TGTGCTAGTGGTTGGACTGGACAGAGTTACACCGGGGAGCTGTTTTTT.

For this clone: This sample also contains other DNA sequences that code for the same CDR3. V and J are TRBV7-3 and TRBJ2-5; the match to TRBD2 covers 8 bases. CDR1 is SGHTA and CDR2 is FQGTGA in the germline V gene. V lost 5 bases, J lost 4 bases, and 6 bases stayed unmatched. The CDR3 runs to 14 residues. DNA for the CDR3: TGTGCCAGCAGCCCCGGGACTAGGGGAGAGACCCAGTACTTC. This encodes CASSPGTRGETQYF.

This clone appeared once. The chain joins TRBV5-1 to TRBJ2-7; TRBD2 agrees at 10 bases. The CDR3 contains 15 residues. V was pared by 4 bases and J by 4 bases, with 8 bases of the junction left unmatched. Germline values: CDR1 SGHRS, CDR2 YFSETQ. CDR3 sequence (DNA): TGCGCCAGCAGCAGATCCGGGACTAGCGATTACGAGCAGTACTTC. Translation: CASSRSGTSDYEQYF.

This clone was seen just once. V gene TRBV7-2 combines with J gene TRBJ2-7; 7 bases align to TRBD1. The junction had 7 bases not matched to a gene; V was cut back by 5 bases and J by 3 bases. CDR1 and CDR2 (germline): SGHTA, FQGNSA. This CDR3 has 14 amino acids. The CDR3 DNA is TGTGCCAGCAGCCGGGGTCGGACAGGCTACGAGCAGTACTTC. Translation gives CASSRGRTGYEQYF.

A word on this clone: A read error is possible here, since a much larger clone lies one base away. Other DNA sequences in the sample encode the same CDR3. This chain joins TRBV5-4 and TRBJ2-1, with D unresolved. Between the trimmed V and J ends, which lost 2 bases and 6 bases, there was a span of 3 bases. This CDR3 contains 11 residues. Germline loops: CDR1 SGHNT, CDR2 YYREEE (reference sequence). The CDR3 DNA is TGTGCCAGCAGCTTACTCAATGAGCAGTTCTTC. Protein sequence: CASSLLNEQFF.

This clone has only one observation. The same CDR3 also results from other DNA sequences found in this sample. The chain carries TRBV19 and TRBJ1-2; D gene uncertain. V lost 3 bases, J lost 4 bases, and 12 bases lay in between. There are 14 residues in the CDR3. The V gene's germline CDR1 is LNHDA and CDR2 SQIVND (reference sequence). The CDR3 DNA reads TGTGCCAGTAGTATCTCGGGCGGAGCCTATGGCTACACCTTC. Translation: CASSISGGAYGYTF.

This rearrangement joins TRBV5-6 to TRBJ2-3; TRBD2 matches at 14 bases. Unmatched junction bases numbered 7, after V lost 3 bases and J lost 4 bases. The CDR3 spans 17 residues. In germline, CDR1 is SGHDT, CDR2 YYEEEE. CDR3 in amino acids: CASSSGLAGGRADTQYF. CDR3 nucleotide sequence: TGTGCCAGCAGCTCTGGACTAGCGGGAGGTAGAGCAGATACGCAGTATTTT. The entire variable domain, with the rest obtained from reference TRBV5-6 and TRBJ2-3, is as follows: DAGVTQSPTHLIKTRGQQVTLRCSPKSGHDTVSWYQQALGQGPQFIFQYYEEEERQRGNFPDRFSGHQFPNYSSELNVNALLLGDSALYLCASSSGLAGGRADTQYFGPGTRLTVL.

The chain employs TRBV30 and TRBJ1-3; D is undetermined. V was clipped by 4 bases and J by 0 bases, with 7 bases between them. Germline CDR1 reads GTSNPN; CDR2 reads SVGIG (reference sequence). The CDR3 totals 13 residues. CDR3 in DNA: TGTGCCTGGACTACTAACTCTGGAAACACCATATATTTT. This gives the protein CAWTTNSGNTIYF.

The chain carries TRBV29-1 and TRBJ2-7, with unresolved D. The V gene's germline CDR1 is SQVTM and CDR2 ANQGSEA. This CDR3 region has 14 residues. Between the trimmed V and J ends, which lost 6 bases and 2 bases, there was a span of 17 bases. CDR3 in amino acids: CSVGPKLAPYEQYF. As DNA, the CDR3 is TGCAGCGTCGGTCCCAAGCTCGCCCCCTACGAGCAGTACTTC.

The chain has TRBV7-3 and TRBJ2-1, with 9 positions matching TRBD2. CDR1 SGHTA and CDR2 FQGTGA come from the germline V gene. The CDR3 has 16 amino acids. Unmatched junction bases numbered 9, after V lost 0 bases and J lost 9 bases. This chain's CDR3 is CASSLTVGAGGLEQFF. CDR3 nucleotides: TGTGCCAGCAGCTTAACGGTCGGAGCGGGAGGTCTTGAGCAGTTCTTC.

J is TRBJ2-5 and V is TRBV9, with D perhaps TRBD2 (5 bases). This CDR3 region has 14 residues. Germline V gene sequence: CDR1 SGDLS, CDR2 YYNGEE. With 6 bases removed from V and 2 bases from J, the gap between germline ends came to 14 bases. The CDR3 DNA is TGTGCCAGCAACAAACGGGGAGTACAAGAGACCCAGTACTTC. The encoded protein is CASNKRGVQETQYF.

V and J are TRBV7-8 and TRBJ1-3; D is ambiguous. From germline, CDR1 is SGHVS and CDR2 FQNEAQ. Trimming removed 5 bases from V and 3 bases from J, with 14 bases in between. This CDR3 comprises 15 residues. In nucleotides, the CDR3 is TGTGCCAGCAGCCCCCTCGGAGGCGATGGAAACACCATATATTTT. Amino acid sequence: CASSPLGGDGNTIYF.

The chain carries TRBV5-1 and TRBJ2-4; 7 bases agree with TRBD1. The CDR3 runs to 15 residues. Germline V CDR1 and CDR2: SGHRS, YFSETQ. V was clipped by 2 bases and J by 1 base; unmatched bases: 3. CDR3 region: CASSLDRVAKNIQYF. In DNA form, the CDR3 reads TGCGCCAGCAGCTTAGACAGGGTGGCCAAAAACATTCAGTACTTC. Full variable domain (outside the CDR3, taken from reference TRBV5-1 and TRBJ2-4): KAGVTQTPRYLIKTRGQQVTLSCSPISGHRSVSWYQQTPGQGLQFLFEYFSETQRNKGNFPGRFSGRQFSNSRSEMNVSTLELGDSALYLCASSLDRVAKNIQYFGAGTRLSVL.